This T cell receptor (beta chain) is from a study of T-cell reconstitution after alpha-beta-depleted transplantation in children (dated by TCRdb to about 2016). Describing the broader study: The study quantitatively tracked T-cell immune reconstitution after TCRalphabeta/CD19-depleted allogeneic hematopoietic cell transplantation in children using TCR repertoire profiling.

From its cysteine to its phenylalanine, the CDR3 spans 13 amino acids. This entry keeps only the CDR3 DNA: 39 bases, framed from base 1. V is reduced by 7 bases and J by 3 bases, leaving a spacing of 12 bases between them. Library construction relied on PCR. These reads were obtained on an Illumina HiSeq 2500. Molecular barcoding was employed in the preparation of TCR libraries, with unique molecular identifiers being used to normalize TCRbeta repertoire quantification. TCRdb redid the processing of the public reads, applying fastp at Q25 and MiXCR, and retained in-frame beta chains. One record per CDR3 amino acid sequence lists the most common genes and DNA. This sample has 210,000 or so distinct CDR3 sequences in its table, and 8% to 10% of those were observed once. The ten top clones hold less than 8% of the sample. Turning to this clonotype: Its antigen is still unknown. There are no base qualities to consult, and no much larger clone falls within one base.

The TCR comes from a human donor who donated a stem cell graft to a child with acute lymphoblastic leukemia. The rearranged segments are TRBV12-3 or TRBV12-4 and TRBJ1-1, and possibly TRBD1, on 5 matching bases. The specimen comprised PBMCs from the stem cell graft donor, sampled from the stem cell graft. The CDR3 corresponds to CASIRQIYTEAFF. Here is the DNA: TGTGCCAGCATCAGACAGATCTACACTGAAGCTTTCTTT.